The sequence of this TCR beta chain was determined in a study of blood T cell repertoires in COVID-19. Profiled with immunoSEQ multiplex PCR; TCRdb holds only in-frame clones, not every one. The sample holds 250,000 to 350,000 clones, approximately 84% seen once. J was trimmed by 2 bases and V by 0 bases; bases with no gene match: 4. Per the germline V gene, CDR1 is SGHNT and CDR2 is YYREEE (reference sequence). The CDR3 consists of 15 residues. This chain links TRBV5-4 with TRBJ2-7; 8 positions match TRBD2. The TCR sequence derives from a human donor with COVID-19, enrolled during active disease. The donor label of this sample is uncertain. Sequenced material: peripheral blood. CDR3 region: CASSLVLGGAYEQYF. The DNA for the CDR3 is TGTGCCAGCAGCTTGGTACTCGGGGGGGCCTACGAGCAGTACTTC. The variable domain in full, with the rest retrieved from reference TRBV5-4 and TRBJ2-7, is ETGVTQSPTHLIKTRGQQVTLRCSSQSGHNTVSWYQQALGQGPQFIFQYYREEENGRGNFPPRFSGLQFPNYSSELNVNALELDDSALYLCASSLVLGGAYEQYFGPGTRLTVT.